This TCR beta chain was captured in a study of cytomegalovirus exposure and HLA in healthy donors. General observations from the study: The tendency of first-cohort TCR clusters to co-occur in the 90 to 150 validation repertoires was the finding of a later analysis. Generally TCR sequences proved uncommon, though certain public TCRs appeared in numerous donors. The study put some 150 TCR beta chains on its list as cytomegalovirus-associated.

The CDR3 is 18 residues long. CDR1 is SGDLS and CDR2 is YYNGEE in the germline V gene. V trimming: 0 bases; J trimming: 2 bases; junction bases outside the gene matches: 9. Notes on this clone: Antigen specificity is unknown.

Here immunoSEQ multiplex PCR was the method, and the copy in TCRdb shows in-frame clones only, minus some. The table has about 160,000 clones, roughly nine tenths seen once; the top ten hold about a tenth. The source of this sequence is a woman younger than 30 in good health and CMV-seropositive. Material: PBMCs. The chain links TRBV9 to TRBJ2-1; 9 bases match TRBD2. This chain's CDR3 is CASSVDDSGSRAYNEQFF. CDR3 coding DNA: TGTGCCAGCAGCGTAGATGATAGCGGGAGCAGGGCCTACAATGAGCAGTTCTTC.